The 17 T cell receptor beta chains given below trace back to one sample, sequenced in a study of cytomegalovirus exposure and HLA in healthy donors. The PCR had 60 Vbeta and 13 Jbeta primers. Measured with immunoSEQ multiplex PCR; TCRdb has only the in-frame clones, and not every one. Altogether roughly 110,000 clones are present, around three quarters being singletons, with the ten largest covering roughly 0.79%. The sample consisted of PBMCs. The receptors derive from a boy between 10 and 17 years old in good health and CMV-seronegative.

Regarding this clone: Its ends do not fully match the called genes, so a read error is possible. The genes are TRBV2 and TRBJ2-1, with TRBD1 matching over 7 bases. Germline CDR1 SNHLY, CDR2 FYNNEI. This CDR3 has 16 residues. The CDR3 DNA sequence: TGTGCCAGCAGGGAAGATGACAGGGTAATATACAATGAGCAGTTCTTC. It specifies CASREDDRVIYNEQFF. Full variable domain (rest looked up from reference TRBV2 and TRBJ2-1): EPEVTQTPSHQVTQMGQEVILRCVPISNHLYFYWYRQILGQKVEFLVSFYNNEISEKSEIFDDQFSVERPDGSNFTLKIRSTKLEDSAMYFCASREDDRVIYNEQFFGPGTRLTVL.

The gene calls are TRBV28 and TRBJ1-1, with 8 nucleotides matching TRBD1. After removal of 4 bases from V and 1 base from J, the junction contained 8 bases not matched to a gene. The CDR3 contains 16 residues. Germline V lookup: CDR1 MDHEN, CDR2 SYDVKM. CDR3 sequence (DNA): TGTGCCAGCAGTTCAATTCCCGGGACAGGGAACACTGAAGCTTTCTTT. This codes for CASSSIPGTGNTEAFF.

This sequence joins TRBV15 and TRBJ1-5; 9 bases align to TRBD1. CDR1 and CDR2 from the germline V gene are LNHNV and YYDKDF (reference sequence). This CDR3 is built from 14 residues. The V and J ends lost 3 bases and 7 bases, in that order; junction bases with no gene match: 4. CDR3 protein: CATSRGDRDQPQHF. The CDR3, as DNA: TGTGCCACCAGCAGGGGGGACAGGGACCAGCCCCAGCATTTT.

This chain joins TRBV10-3 and TRBJ2-1; 10 bases map to TRBD2. Germline assignment: CDR1 ENHRY and CDR2 SYGVKD. The CDR3 sequence is 16 residues long. The J segment lost 10 bases and the V segment lost 4 bases, leaving 13 bases of the junction unmatched. This CDR3 reads CAISGLAGDTGKEQFF. CDR3 in DNA: TGTGCCATCAGTGGGCTAGCGGGAGACACAGGAAAAGAGCAGTTCTTC.

The chain carries TRBV5-1 and TRBJ1-3; 7 bases are a match to TRBD1. The CDR3 has 16 residues. Germline V lookup: CDR1 SGHRS, CDR2 YFSETQ. The junction had 6 bases not matched to a gene; V was cut back by 1 base and J by 2 bases. CDR3 region: CASSLRNQGAGNTIYF. The CDR3 coding sequence is TGCGCCAGCAGCTTGCGAAACCAGGGGGCTGGAAACACCATATATTTT.

The rearrangement uses TRBV7-3 and TRBJ2-5; 8 bases match TRBD2. The CDR3 is made up of 16 amino acids. CDR1 is SGHTA and CDR2 is FQGTGA in the germline V gene. The V segment lost 5 bases and the J segment 5 bases; nucleotides outside the gene matches: 13. CDR3 DNA sequence: TGTGCCAGCAGCCCCGGGAGGGGCAGCCCTCCGGAGACCCAGTACTTC. Translated, it gives CASSPGRGSPPETQYF.

The rearrangement uses TRBV28 and TRBJ1-4; 8 bases line up with TRBD1. Germline V gene lookup returns CDR1 MDHEN and CDR2 SYDVKM. V lost 9 bases, J lost 4 bases, and 10 bases stayed unmatched. The CDR3 is 15 residues long. DNA for the CDR3: TGTGCCAGTATGAGAGCAGGGGGCGATAATGAAAAACTGTTTTTT. As protein: CASMRAGGDNEKLFF.

The V call is TRBV7-3, the J call TRBJ2-3, with a tentative D call TRBD2 (6 bases). Germline V gene data show CDR1 as SGHTA and CDR2 as FQGTGA. The CDR3 is 15 amino acids. V shed 2 bases and J shed 0 bases, with 9 bases lying between them. This CDR3 is CASSLEGTSTDTQYF. CDR3 nucleotide sequence: TGTGCCAGCAGCTTAGAGGGGACTAGCACAGATACGCAGTATTTT. Complete variable domain (other parts from reference TRBV7-3 and TRBJ2-3): GAGVSQTPSNKVTEKGKYVELRCDPISGHTALYWYRQSLGQGPEFLIYFQGTGAADDSGLPNDRFFAVRPEGSVSTLKIQRTERGDSAVYLCASSLEGTSTDTQYFGPGTRLTVL.

This clone occurred once. The chain couples TRBV14 to TRBJ2-7; 8 bases match TRBD1. The CDR3 has 14 amino acids. CDR1 is SGHDN and CDR2 is FVKESK in the germline V gene. V lost 4 bases, J lost 5 bases, and 7 bases stayed unmatched. The CDR3: CASSLYRGFDEQYF. The CDR3 coding sequence is TGTGCCAGCAGCCTGTACAGGGGGTTTGACGAGCAGTACTTC.

This clone showed up just a few times. The rearrangement joins TRBV7-8 to TRBJ2-6, with D possibly being TRBD1 (6 bases). CDR1 and CDR2 (germline): SGHVS, FQNEAQ. V was cut by 5 bases and J by 2 bases, with 10 bases left in between. This CDR3 has 15 amino acids. The CDR3: CASSNTGTGANVLTF. Written as DNA, the CDR3 is TGTGCCAGCAGCAACACAGGGACTGGGGCCAACGTCCTGACTTTC.

This chain joins TRBV10-1 and TRBJ2-3, with 7 bases aligning to TRBD1. The V and J ends lost 7 bases and 2 bases, in that order; junction bases with no gene match: 6. Germline CDR1 and CDR2: WNHNN and SYGVQD (reference sequence). This CDR3 has 14 residues. CDR3 in amino acids: CASTTGDPTDTQYF. CDR3 sequence (DNA): TGCGCCAGCACTACAGGGGATCCCACAGATACGCAGTATTTT.

This clone was observed a single time. J is TRBJ1-2 and V is TRBV28; 8 bases match TRBD1. The CDR3 consists of 14 residues. Losses at the gene ends were 4 bases for V and 14 bases for J; bases not matched to a gene: 15. CDR1 is MDHEN, CDR2 SYDVKM, per germline. CDR3 nucleotides: TGTGCCAGCAGTTCGGGGCGGCAGGGGGCGCGGGTAACCTTC. Protein sequence: CASSSGRQGARVTF.

The V and J genes are TRBV4-3 and TRBJ2-7; D perhaps matches TRBD2 (7 bases). Germline CDR1 reads LGHNA; CDR2 reads YSLEER. The CDR3 totals 17 residues. Trimming removed 4 bases at V and 2 bases at J, with 21 bases between. The CDR3 reads CASSLSRRGRGTYEQYF. The CDR3 DNA sequence: TGCGCCAGCAGCCTCTCGCGTAGGGGGAGGGGAACCTACGAGCAGTACTTC.

The chain carries TRBV27 and TRBJ2-5; 7 bases are shared with TRBD1. Trimming at V came to 4 bases and at J to 4 bases, leaving 12 bases not matched to a gene. Germline CDR1 is MNHEY and CDR2 is SMNVEV (reference sequence). This CDR3 is built from 16 residues. CDR3 nucleotide sequence: TGTGCCAGCAGTTCCCTCCCCGCAGGGGGATCAGAGACCCAGTACTTC. Residues: CASSSLPAGGSETQYF.

The chain uses TRBV9 and TRBJ2-3, with D unclear. Germline lookup yields CDR1 SGDLS and CDR2 YYNGEE. The CDR3 is 13 residues long. Trimming left V 0 bases short and J 3 bases short, with 5 bases between. CDR3 in amino acids: CASSVDATDTQYF. The CDR3 nucleotides read TGTGCCAGCAGCGTAGACGCGACAGATACGCAGTATTTT.

Note on this clone: One junction end disagrees with the germline gene, perhaps due to a read error. The chain recombines TRBV30 with TRBJ1-5; D unclear. This CDR3 has 14 residues. Germline V CDR1 and CDR2: GTSNPN, SVGIG (reference sequence). Here the CDR3 DNA reads TGTGCCTGGAGTGAAGTCCTTAGCGATCAGCCCCAGCATTTT. This codes for CAWSEVLSDQPQHF.

V is TRBV6-6 and J is TRBJ1-6; TRBD1 matches 11 bases. Germline V CDR1 and CDR2: MNHNY, SVGAGI (reference sequence). The CDR3 sequence is 14 residues long. The V gene end was trimmed by 5 bases and the J gene end by 10 bases; junction bases not matched to a gene: 4. The CDR3 loop is CASSGQGADSPLHF. The CDR3 DNA reads as TGTGCCAGCAGTGGACAGGGGGCAGACTCACCCCTCCACTTT.